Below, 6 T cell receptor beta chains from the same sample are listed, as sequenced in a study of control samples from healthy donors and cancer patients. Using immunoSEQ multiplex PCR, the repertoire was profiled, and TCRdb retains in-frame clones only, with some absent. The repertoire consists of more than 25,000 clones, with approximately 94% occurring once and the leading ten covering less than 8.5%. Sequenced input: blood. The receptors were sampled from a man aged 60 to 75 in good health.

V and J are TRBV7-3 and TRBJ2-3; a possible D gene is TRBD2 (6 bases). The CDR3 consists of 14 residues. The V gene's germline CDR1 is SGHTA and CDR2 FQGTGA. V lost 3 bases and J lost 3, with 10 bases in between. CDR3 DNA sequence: TGTGCCAGCAGCTTTCTGGGGGGAACAGATACGCAGTATTTT. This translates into CASSFLGGTDTQYF.

CDR3 sequence: CASSPRSGDNYGYTF. The CDR3 region has the DNA TGTGCCAGCTCACCACGTTCGGGAGACAACTATGGCTACACCTTC. The chain combines TRBV18 with TRBJ1-2, with unresolved D. CDR1 KGHSH and CDR2 LQKENI come from the germline V gene. The CDR3 contains 15 residues. V lost 1 base to trimming and J lost 2 bases, with 11 bases between them.

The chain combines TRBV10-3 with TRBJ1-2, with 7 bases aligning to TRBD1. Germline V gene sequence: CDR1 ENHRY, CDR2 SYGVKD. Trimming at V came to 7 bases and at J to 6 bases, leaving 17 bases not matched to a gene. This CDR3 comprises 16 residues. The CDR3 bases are TGTGCCATCACCGCAGGGGGAATTCCGAGTGGTAATGGCTACACCTTC. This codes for CAITAGGIPSGNGYTF.

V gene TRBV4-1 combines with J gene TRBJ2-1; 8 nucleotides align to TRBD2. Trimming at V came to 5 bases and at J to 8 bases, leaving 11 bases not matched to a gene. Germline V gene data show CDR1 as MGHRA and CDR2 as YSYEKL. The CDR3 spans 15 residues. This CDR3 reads CASSYGGAGGYEQFF. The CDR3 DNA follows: TGCGCCAGCAGCTACGGGGGGGCCGGGGGCTATGAGCAGTTCTTC.

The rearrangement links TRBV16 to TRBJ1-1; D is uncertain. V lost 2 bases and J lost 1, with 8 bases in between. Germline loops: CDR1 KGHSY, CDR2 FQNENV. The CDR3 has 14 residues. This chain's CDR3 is CASSQDRSNTEAFF. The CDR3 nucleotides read TGTGCCAGCAGCCAAGACCGTTCGAACACTGAAGCTTTCTTT.

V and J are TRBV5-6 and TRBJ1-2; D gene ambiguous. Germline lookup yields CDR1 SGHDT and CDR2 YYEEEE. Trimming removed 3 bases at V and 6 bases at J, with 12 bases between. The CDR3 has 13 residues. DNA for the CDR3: TGTGCCAGCAGCTCCCGGCCCCGAGATGGCTACACCTTC. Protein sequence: CASSSRPRDGYTF. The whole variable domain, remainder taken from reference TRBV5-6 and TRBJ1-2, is DAGVTQSPTHLIKTRGQQVTLRCSPKSGHDTVSWYQQALGQGPQFIFQYYEEEERQRGNFPDRFSGHQFPNYSSELNVNALLLGDSALYLCASSSRPRDGYTFGSGTRLTVV.